One sample yielded the 10 T cell receptor beta chains listed below, sequenced in a study of blood T cell repertoires in COVID-19. Libraries were prepared by immunoSEQ multiplex PCR; TCRdb keeps only in-frame clonotypes and omits some of them. The sample has 150,000 to 200,000 clones; roughly four fifths are singletons. The sample taken for sequencing was peripheral blood. The receptors were gathered from a human donor in a cohort sampled during active COVID-19.

The rearrangement links TRBV19 to TRBJ2-1; 16 nucleotides line up with TRBD2. This CDR3 spans 17 amino acids. V dropped 7 bases and J dropped 6; count of bases not matched to a gene: 9. Germline V gene sequence: CDR1 LNHDA, CDR2 SQIVND (reference sequence). Written as DNA, the CDR3 is TGTGCCAGTACCCTGGGACTAGCGGGAGGGCCATCCAATGAGCAGTTCTTC. This gives the protein CASTLGLAGGPSNEQFF.

The rearrangement joins TRBV25-1 to TRBJ1-4, with TRBD1 matching 11 bases. The CDR3 contains 18 residues. Germline V gene data show CDR1 as MGHDK and CDR2 as SYGVNS. The V and J ends lost 2 bases and 7 bases, in that order; junction bases with no gene match: 12. The CDR3 loop reads CASSEPPQRTGGGEKLFF. DNA for the CDR3: TGTGCCAGCAGTGAACCCCCTCAAAGGACAGGGGGCGGTGAAAAACTGTTTTTT. The full variable domain, its missing parts supplied by reference TRBV25-1 and TRBJ1-4, is EADIYQTPRYLVIGTGKKITLECSQTMGHDKMYWYQQDPGMELHLIHYSYGVNSTEKGDLSSESTVSRIRTEHFPLTLESARPSHTSQYLCASSEPPQRTGGGEKLFFGSGTQLSVL.

The CDR3 is CASRSRGQGAVGELFF. CDR3 bases: TGTGCCAGCCGCTCCCGGGGACAGGGGGCGGTCGGGGAGCTGTTTTTT. This rearrangement joins TRBV3-1 (or the pseudogene TRBV3-2) to TRBJ2-2; TRBD1 matches 12 bases. Losses at the gene ends were 8 bases for V and 7 bases for J; bases not matched to a gene: 11. The CDR3 runs 16 residues. Germline assignment: CDR1 LGHDT and CDR2 YNNKEL (reference sequence).

This sequence joins TRBV10-3 and TRBJ1-5; TRBD1 might be the D (5 bases). Trimming cost V 7 bases and J 6 bases, with 16 bases left between them. The CDR3 runs to 14 residues. In germline, CDR1 is ENHRY, CDR2 SYGVKD. CDR3: CAINGHLPSQPQHF. The CDR3 bases are TGTGCCATCAATGGACACCTCCCAAGTCAGCCCCAGCATTTT.

The CDR3 sequence: CATDRGGTDTQYF. CDR3 sequence (DNA): TGTGCCACTGACAGGGGCGGGACAGATACGCAGTATTTT. The rearrangement links TRBV24-1 to TRBJ2-3; TRBD1 agrees at 8 bases. The CDR3 sequence is 13 residues long. Germline V CDR1 and CDR2: KGHDR, SFDVKD. The V and J ends lost 10 bases and 3 bases, in that order; junction bases with no gene match: 5.

The V and J genes are TRBV19 and TRBJ1-2; D remains ambiguous. The CDR3 is 13 amino acids. Germline V gives CDR1 LNHDA, CDR2 SQIVND (reference sequence). Trimming shortened V by 6 bases and J by 4 bases, and 12 bases separated the two germline ends. Written as DNA, the CDR3 is TGTGCCAGTAGGCAACGGGGTGGCTATGGCTACACCTTC. Translation: CASRQRGGYGYTF.

The chain carries TRBV6-5 and TRBJ2-3, with D tentatively TRBD1 (6 bases). V shed 6 bases and J shed 5 bases, with 18 bases lying between them. The CDR3 consists of 15 residues. Germline loops: CDR1 MNHEY, CDR2 SVGAGI. The CDR3: CASREVRVGGDTQYF. The CDR3 DNA sequence: TGTGCCAGCAGGGAGGTGAGGGTAGGGGGAGATACGCAGTATTTT.

The chain is built from TRBV6-5 and TRBJ2-1; 8 bases line up with TRBD2. This CDR3 has 14 residues. After removal of 5 bases from V and 9 bases from J, the junction contained 9 bases not matched to a gene. Per germline, CDR1 MNHEY and CDR2 SVGAGI. The CDR3 loop is CASSRGGLIGEQFF. The CDR3 DNA sequence: TGTGCCAGCAGTCGGGGGGGCCTGATCGGTGAGCAGTTCTTC.

The DNA for the CDR3 is TGTGCCATCAGTGAGTCACAGGGAAGTTCACCCCTCCACTTT. Its translation: CAISESQGSSPLHF. The genes are TRBV10-3 and TRBJ1-6, with D possibly matching TRBD1 (6 bases). Trimming stripped 0 bases from V and 9 bases from J, with 9 bases between. CDR3 size: 14 residues. Looked up from germline, CDR1 is ENHRY and CDR2 is SYGVKD.

The rearrangement links TRBV30 to TRBJ1-5; D ambiguous. CDR1 is GTSNPN, CDR2 SVGIG, per germline (reference sequence). CDR3 length equals 14 residues. Trimming left V 0 bases short and J 3 bases short, with 9 bases between. CDR3 nucleotides: TGTGCCTGGAGTGTAGAAGCTTTCAATCAGCCCCAGCATTTT. As protein: CAWSVEAFNQPQHF.